These T cell receptor beta chains were read from a single sample in a study of T cell responses to AZD1222 COVID-19 vaccine. The protocol was immunoSEQ multiplex PCR, while the TCRdb copy is restricted to in-frame clones and leaves out a portion. The sample records some 170,000 clones, 90% being singletons. The source was peripheral blood, collected 28 days after the second dose of the MenACWY control vaccine. The receptor set was obtained from an adult who received the MenACWY meningococcal vaccine as a control. CDR3s include the opening cysteine and the closing phenylalanine or tryptophan.

V,CDR3
TRBV28,CASSLTDSSYEQYF
TRBV29-1,CSVDWAGELFF
TRBV3-1/TRBV3-2,CASKPGLALSGTGELFF
TRBV5-1,CASSFIAEGSEQYF
TRBV13,CASSSRIGTDSSYNSPLHF
TRBV2,CASSLQGSNQPQHF
TRBV5-4,CASGNRGAYEQYF
TRBV6-5,CASSLGRVSYEQYF
TRBV10-2,CASSDRRHIQYF
TRBV15,CATSRDTGAHQPQHF
TRBV19,CASSILSVPYEQYF
TRBV28,CASIHSDSYEQYF
TRBV10-3,CAISQDPNYGYTF
TRBV15,CATSRGEDRAYGYTF
TRBV7-9,CASSLAGLNTGELFF
TRBV28,CASSVDRSGVGYTF
TRBV11-2,CASSWIYEQYF
TRBV3-1/TRBV3-2,CASSQDREGQSNSPLHF
TRBV5-1,CASGTGISGNTIYF
TRBV30,CAWSVSDRVYNSPLHF
TRBV5-6,CASSFWIGTGTLSNQPQHF
TRBV29-1,CSVDRQGANTF
TRBV10-1,CASSEWEGGYNEQFF
TRBV7-9,CASSLGVAEKQYF
TRBV20-1,CSAGTGYGYTF
TRBV10-1,CASSENSGPGNTIYF
TRBV27,CASSPTLIGRRFF
TRBV18,CASSPASSSGANVLTF
TRBV3-1/TRBV3-2,CASSYRVSYEQYF
TRBV30,CAWSVAQVNTEAFF
TRBV6-2/TRBV6-3,CASSYFGLAGPQETQYF
TRBV7-2,CASSLGRGRHYGYTF
TRBV19,CASSPGFLPLNEKLFF
TRBV7-2,CASSLATFPPLHF
TRBV4-3,CASSQDDGGTYGYTF
TRBV20-1,CSAHYGYTF
TRBV15,CATSRDSYSNQPQHF
TRBV19,CASGEQENTEAFF
TRBV9,CASSVVGLAGVGEQYF
TRBV27,CASSNRDTQYF
TRBV27,CASSFQFSPLHF
TRBV25-1,CASSDVRGTEAFF
TRBV6-1,CASSEYGLAASSTDTQYF
TRBV18,CASSPPWRARTDTQYF
TRBV28,CASSRGGRTDTQYF
TRBV6-5,CASRGQRLGATEAFF
TRBV9,CASSPVPLGYTF
TRBV10-3,CAISDNRGLDEKLFF
TRBV28,CASSPQRDRADEQYF
TRBV19,CATGTSGRARQETQYF
TRBV29-1,CSVGEREYYEQYF
TRBV19,CASSTGRSGANVLTF
TRBV18,CASSPHPRDTEAFF
TRBV5-8,CASSLGPSNTGELFF
TRBV6-2/TRBV6-3,CASSHSPGQGYQPQHF
TRBV7-2,CASSLEGGSSPTGELFF
TRBV28,CASSLNRGVPYEQYF